Sequencing of this T cell receptor beta chain was carried out in a study of T cell repertoires in cytomegalovirus infection. At the level of the study: Public TCR beta signatures provided an indication of both CMV infection and a matching HLA type. Study-level results: There were carriers of CMV plus the relevant HLA, and cumulative public TCR beta family frequency identified them. In two of eight donors, the top clonotype was HLA-C-restricted CMV-specific.

This clonotype was counted between two and nine times. Its antigen is not known. The CDR3 sequence is 18 residues long. The germline gives CDR1 LNHDA, CDR2 SQIVND (reference sequence). The V end was cut by 5 bases, the J end by 3 bases, with 20 bases between. In TCRdb, the reads were re-called with MiXCR into one record per CDR3 protein. The table has roughly 500,000 distinct CDR3 sequences, 16% seen once. This receptor was obtained from a human donor in good health (CMV status not recorded). Some clones in this sample may be carry-over from other donors' samples. What was sequenced was CD8+ T cells from PBMCs. V and J are TRBV19 and TRBJ1-6, with unresolved D. CDR3 DNA sequence: TGTGCCAGTAGTGCTTGGCTGGAAAGGGCCGTCTATAATTCACCCCTCCACTTT. Translated, it gives CASSAWLERAVYNSPLHF.